These 29 T cell receptor beta chains originate from one sample sequenced in a study of blood T cell repertoires in COVID-19. The method was immunoSEQ multiplex PCR; TCRdb's version includes in-frame clones alone and lacks a portion of them. Among about 160,000 clones listed, 87% were seen once. The specimen sequenced was peripheral blood. Every receptor here comes from a man at least 80 years old with acute or convalescent COVID-19.

This chain connects TRBV7-9 to TRBJ2-3; TRBD2 matches at 7 bases. The V gene end was trimmed by 5 bases and the J gene end by 4 bases; junction bases not matched to a gene: 12. Germline V gene lookup returns CDR1 SEHNR and CDR2 FQNEAQ (reference sequence). CDR3 length: 16 residues. Here the CDR3 DNA reads TGTGCCAGCAGCCCCCTACTGTCGGGAGGATCAGATACGCAGTATTTT. Amino acid sequence: CASSPLLSGGSDTQYF.

Comment on this clone: Different DNA sequences within this sample yield the same CDR3. The chain is built from TRBV19 and TRBJ2-1, with 8 bases identical to TRBD2. V lost 6 bases and J lost 5; bases outside the gene matches: 6. The V gene's germline CDR1 is LNHDA and CDR2 SQIVND (reference sequence). The CDR3 is made up of 14 amino acids. CDR3 region: CASRGLAGNNEQFF. The CDR3 bases are TGTGCCAGTAGAGGGCTAGCGGGTAACAATGAGCAGTTCTTC.

The chain is built from TRBV28 and TRBJ1-2; TRBD1 is a possible D gene (5 bases). This CDR3 is built from 13 residues. Per germline, CDR1 MDHEN and CDR2 SYDVKM. With 3 bases removed from V and 6 bases from J, the gap between germline ends came to 11 bases. The CDR3 is CASSFRAGHGYTF. For the CDR3, the DNA is TGTGCCAGCAGTTTTAGGGCAGGGCATGGCTACACCTTC.

Notes on this clone: The same CDR3 can be traced to other DNA sequences in this sample. The chain combines TRBV18 with TRBJ2-7; TRBD1 is a possible D gene (6 bases). Trimming left V 3 bases short and J 6 bases short, with 9 bases between. Per germline, CDR1 KGHSH and CDR2 LQKENI. The CDR3 is made up of 12 amino acids. The CDR3 loop is CASSPPRGEQYF. The CDR3 DNA reads TGTGCCAGCTCACCCCCCAGGGGCGAGCAGTACTTC.

This clone was seen only once. The rearrangement joins TRBV3-1 (or the pseudogene TRBV3-2) to TRBJ1-2, with 7 bases that match TRBD1. The germline V gene encodes CDR1 LGHDT and CDR2 YNNKEL (reference sequence). This CDR3 contains 15 residues. The V and J ends lost 5 bases and 6 bases, in that order; junction bases with no gene match: 12. The CDR3 DNA follows: TGTGCCAGCAGCTCAAGCCTGAGGACAGGCGATGGCTACACCTTC. Protein: CASSSSLRTGDGYTF.

This chain joins TRBV2 and TRBJ2-7; D unclear. V lost 7 bases, J lost 2 bases, and 21 bases lay in between. CDR1 is SNHLY and CDR2 is FYNNEI in the germline V gene. The CDR3 totals 16 residues. The CDR3 nucleotides are TGTGCCAGCACTCAGCTACGAGTCGCAACTACCTACGAGCAGTACTTC. Its translation: CASTQLRVATTYEQYF.

The chain carries TRBV29-1 and TRBJ1-1; D is uncertain. CDR1 is SQVTM, CDR2 ANQGSEA, per germline. The CDR3 extends over 11 amino acids. The CDR3 bases are TGCTCCGCTGGGAGGGCCACTGAAGCTTTCTTT. The encoded protein is CSAGRATEAFF.

This chain joins TRBV2 and TRBJ1-4; TRBD1 matches at 10 bases. Looked up from germline, CDR1 is SNHLY and CDR2 is FYNNEI. The CDR3 length is 14 residues. The V segment lost 6 bases and the J segment 7 bases; nucleotides outside the gene matches: 5. CDR3 protein: CASRSGTGAEKLFF. The DNA of the CDR3 is TGTGCCAGCAGATCCGGGACAGGGGCTGAAAAACTGTTTTTT.

The rearrangement uses TRBV10-2 and TRBJ1-1, with D maybe TRBD1 (5 bases). Trimming pared 0 bases from V and 8 bases from J, leaving 10 bases between. The CDR3 contains 13 residues. Germline V gene data show CDR1 as WSHSY and CDR2 as SAAADI. The CDR3 is CASSESGGREAFF. The CDR3 nucleotides read TGCGCCAGCAGTGAGTCGGGGGGAAGGGAAGCTTTCTTT.

In DNA form, the CDR3 reads TGTGCCAGCAGGGAGACAGGGAACGGAAACACCATATATTTT. Translated: CASRETGNGNTIYF. V and J are TRBV6-5 and TRBJ1-3, with 7 bases that match TRBD1. CDR3 length equals 14 residues. Unmatched junction bases numbered 6, after V lost 6 bases and J lost 4 bases. CDR1 and CDR2 from the germline V gene are MNHEY and SVGAGI.

V usage is TRBV6-1 and J usage is TRBJ2-7; D remains unclear. V was clipped by 0 bases and J by 6 bases, with 12 bases between them. Germline CDR1 MNHNS, CDR2 SASEGT. This CDR3 has 14 residues. The CDR3 loop reads CASSEAGPLSEQYF. The CDR3 coding sequence is TGTGCCAGCAGTGAAGCGGGCCCACTGAGCGAGCAGTACTTC.

The CDR3: CASSTSSGQSNSPLHF. In DNA form, the CDR3 reads TGTGCCAGTAGTACCTCTTCGGGACAGAGTAATTCACCCCTCCACTTT. V usage is TRBV19 and J usage is TRBJ1-6, with TRBD1 matching 7 bases. The junction had 9 bases not matched to a gene; V was cut back by 4 bases and J by 6 bases. The germline V gene encodes CDR1 LNHDA and CDR2 SQIVND (reference sequence). This CDR3 is 16 amino acids long.

This chain joins TRBV27 and TRBJ2-3; possible D gene TRBD1, 6 bases. Germline CDR1 MNHEY, CDR2 SMNVEV (reference sequence). Trimming cost V 6 bases and J 6 bases, with 19 bases left between them. CDR3 length: 15 residues. The CDR3 bases are TGTGCCAGCAGATCGGACAGACAATCGACGGATACGCAGTATTTT. As protein: CASRSDRQSTDTQYF.

The rearrangement links TRBV5-1 to TRBJ2-3, with TRBD2 matching 13 bases. Trimming cost V 8 bases and J 5 bases; bases outside gene matches: 8. The CDR3 runs 15 residues. Germline V CDR1 and CDR2: SGHRS, YFSETQ. The CDR3 DNA reads as TGCGCCAGTTCGACTAGCGGGGGGCTGGGAGATACGCAGTATTTT. Encoded protein: CASSTSGGLGDTQYF.

The chain recombines TRBV7-2 with TRBJ1-2; D remains unclear. V was shortened by 3 bases and J by 5 bases, with 7 bases between the two germline ends. CDR3 length: 12 amino acids. Per germline, CDR1 SGHTA and CDR2 FQGNSA. The CDR3 sequence is CASSLAGYGYTF. CDR3 nucleotide sequence: TGTGCCAGCAGCTTGGCCGGGTATGGCTACACCTTC.

The chain has TRBV7-9 and TRBJ2-1; 9 nucleotides match TRBD2. V lost 1 base, J lost 10 bases, and 14 bases stayed unmatched. CDR3 length: 17 amino acids. CDR1 SEHNR and CDR2 FQNEAQ come from the germline V gene (reference sequence). The CDR3 is CASSLGASGKLEGEQFF. Written as DNA, the CDR3 is TGTGCCAGCAGCTTAGGTGCTAGCGGGAAGCTAGAGGGGGAGCAGTTCTTC.

This clone is a singleton in its sample. This chain connects TRBV5-5 to TRBJ1-3; 12 bases align to TRBD1. With 2 bases clipped from V and 5 bases from J, the junction kept 14 bases outside the gene matches. Looked up from germline, CDR1 is SGHKS and CDR2 is YYEKEE (reference sequence). The CDR3 is made up of 19 amino acids. The CDR3 here is CASSFTGTGGGPGRNTIYF. In DNA form, the CDR3 reads TGTGCCAGCAGCTTCACAGGGACAGGGGGCGGGCCAGGTAGAAACACCATATATTTT.

Turning to this clone: Other DNA sequences in this specimen translate into the identical CDR3. V and J are TRBV28 and TRBJ2-7, with a tentative D call TRBD1 (6 bases). The germline V gene encodes CDR1 MDHEN and CDR2 SYDVKM. The CDR3 is 13 amino acids. V was shortened by 3 bases and J by 6 bases, with 12 bases between the two germline ends. The CDR3 DNA reads TGTGCCAGCAGTTTCCCGACAGGCCCCGAGCAGTACTTC. It is translated as CASSFPTGPEQYF.

This clone was seen just once. The genes are TRBV27 and TRBJ2-3; TRBD2 matches 13 bases. Germline assignment: CDR1 MNHEY and CDR2 SMNVEV (reference sequence). The CDR3 runs 17 residues. With V trimmed by 2 bases and J by 6 bases, 8 bases remained unmatched. In DNA, the CDR3 is TGTGCCAGCAGTTTACGGGGACTAGCGGGATTTTTGGATACGCAGTATTTT. It codes for CASSLRGLAGFLDTQYF.

This chain joins TRBV28 and TRBJ1-2; D may be TRBD1 (6 bases). The CDR3 runs 14 residues. Trimming removed 5 bases from V and 6 bases from J, with 16 bases in between. The germline CDR1 and CDR2 sequences are MDHEN and SYDVKM. CDR3 DNA: TGTGCCAGCAGTCCGGGGGGCAGGGTAAATGGCTACACCTTC. Its translation is CASSPGGRVNGYTF.

The V gene is TRBV6-5, the J gene TRBJ2-3, with D unresolved. CDR3 length: 12 residues. Germline CDR1 is MNHEY and CDR2 is SVGAGI. This CDR3 is CASRHETDTQYF. CDR3 nucleotides: TGTGCGTCCCGTCATGAGACAGATACGCAGTATTTT.

The chain combines TRBV11-2 with TRBJ2-5; TRBD2 agrees at 10 bases. V lost 8 bases and J lost 5; bases outside the gene matches: 14. The germline CDR1 and CDR2 sequences are SGHAT and FQNNGV. This CDR3 region has 16 residues. This CDR3 is CASSPGRLAGGETQYF. DNA for the CDR3: TGTGCCAGCTCCCCCGGCAGACTAGCGGGCGGGGAGACCCAGTACTTC. Full variable domain (missing parts from reference TRBV11-2 and TRBJ2-5): EAGVAQSPRYKIIEKRQSVAFWCNPISGHATLYWYQQILGQGPKLLIQFQNNGVVDDSQLPKDRFSAERLKGVDSTLKIQPAKLEDSAVYLCASSPGRLAGGETQYFGPGTRLLVL.

The chain links TRBV27 to TRBJ2-1; 9 bases agree with TRBD2. Germline V gene sequence: CDR1 MNHEY, CDR2 SMNVEV (reference sequence). The CDR3 covers 15 residues. The ends lost 5 bases at V and 4 bases at J; junction bases unmatched: 6. This CDR3 reads CASSIIAGGYNEQFF. DNA of the CDR3: TGTGCCAGCAGTATCATCGCGGGGGGGTACAATGAGCAGTTCTTC.

This clone has just one count. The CDR3 here is CASSSTSGSADTQYF. The DNA for the CDR3 is TGTGCCAGCAGCTCTACTAGCGGGAGCGCAGATACGCAGTATTTT. This sequence joins TRBV3-1 (or the pseudogene TRBV3-2) and TRBJ2-3; 11 nucleotides align to TRBD2. The trim removed 5 bases at V and 4 bases at J, leaving 5 bases unmatched. The CDR3 contains 15 residues. Germline values: CDR1 LGHDT, CDR2 YNNKEL (reference sequence).

This chain connects TRBV6-5 to TRBJ2-2; 10 nucleotides align to TRBD1. CDR1 and CDR2 from the germline V gene are MNHEY and SVGAGI. CDR3 length: 14 amino acids. Trimming cost V 8 bases and J 4 bases; bases outside gene matches: 4. CDR3 nucleotide sequence: TGTGCCAGCCGACAGGGGGCCTTCACCGGGGAGCTGTTTTTT. Residues: CASRQGAFTGELFF.

V usage is TRBV29-1 and J usage is TRBJ2-7, with TRBD1 matching 7 bases. V shed 7 bases, J shed 5 bases, and the junction held 11 bases outside the gene matches. Germline V lookup: CDR1 SQVTM, CDR2 ANQGSEA. The CDR3 runs 13 residues. Here the CDR3 reads CSARQGEYHEQYF. CDR3 in DNA: TGCAGCGCCCGACAGGGAGAGTACCACGAGCAGTACTTC.

This chain connects TRBV7-2 to TRBJ2-3, with 15 bases matching TRBD2. Germline assignment: CDR1 SGHTA and CDR2 FQGNSA. The CDR3 is made up of 15 amino acids. V trimming: 6 bases; J trimming: 5 bases; junction bases outside the gene matches: 3. The CDR3 nucleotides read TGTGCCAGCAGACAGGGACTAGCGGGAGGAGATACGCAGTATTTT. This sequence encodes CASRQGLAGGDTQYF.

The count of this clone is one. This sequence joins TRBV5-1 and TRBJ2-2, with D perhaps TRBD1 (5 bases). Germline CDR1 reads SGHRS; CDR2 reads YFSETQ. The CDR3 spans 16 residues. V shed 0 bases and J shed 2 bases, with 11 bases lying between them. The CDR3 reads CASSLAAGSNTGELFF. In DNA form, the CDR3 reads TGCGCCAGCAGCTTGGCGGCAGGGTCTAACACCGGGGAGCTGTTTTTT. Complete variable domain (other parts from reference TRBV5-1 and TRBJ2-2): KAGVTQTPRYLIKTRGQQVTLSCSPISGHRSVSWYQQTPGQGLQFLFEYFSETQRNKGNFPGRFSGRQFSNSRSEMNVSTLELGDSALYLCASSLAAGSNTGELFFGEGSRLTVL.

This chain uses TRBV5-1 with TRBJ2-5, with 15 bases fitting TRBD2. CDR1 is SGHRS, CDR2 YFSETQ, per germline. V was clipped by 1 base and J by 0 bases; unmatched bases: 7. The CDR3 sequence is 19 residues long. CDR3 DNA sequence: TGCGCCAGCAGCTTGTTTCCGGGACTAGCGGGGGGTCACCAAGAGACCCAGTACTTC. Residues: CASSLFPGLAGGHQETQYF. Full variable domain (rest looked up from reference TRBV5-1 and TRBJ2-5): KAGVTQTPRYLIKTRGQQVTLSCSPISGHRSVSWYQQTPGQGLQFLFEYFSETQRNKGNFPGRFSGRQFSNSRSEMNVSTLELGDSALYLCASSLFPGLAGGHQETQYFGPGTRLLVL.